This entry concerns a single TCR beta chain. Through a sample-barcoded 5' primer and a J-beta primer mix, a second PCR was run for 7 to 11 cycles. TCRdb reprocessed the 5' RACE reads with MiXCR, giving one entry per CDR3 protein. The repertoire includes roughly 640,000 distinct CDR3 sequences, roughly 31% of them detected once, and 15% to 19% sits in the top ten. The data were obtained in a study of blood T cells in healthy people across ages. The individuals who served as donors were healthy Caucasians living in Russia, aged about 6 to 100. At least 5 micrograms of total RNA were extracted per sample. This CDR3 is built from 11 residues. V lost 6 bases and J lost 15, with 15 bases in between. Germline values: CDR1 MDHEN, CDR2 SYDVKM.

The specimen sequenced was blood. The source is a woman of 80 years or more in good health. The rearrangement links TRBV28 to TRBJ2-4; the D gene is possibly TRBD1 (6 bases). The CDR3 DNA sequence: TGTGCCAGCAGCGACAGGATCGAGCGGTACTTC. Its protein product is CASSDRIERYF.